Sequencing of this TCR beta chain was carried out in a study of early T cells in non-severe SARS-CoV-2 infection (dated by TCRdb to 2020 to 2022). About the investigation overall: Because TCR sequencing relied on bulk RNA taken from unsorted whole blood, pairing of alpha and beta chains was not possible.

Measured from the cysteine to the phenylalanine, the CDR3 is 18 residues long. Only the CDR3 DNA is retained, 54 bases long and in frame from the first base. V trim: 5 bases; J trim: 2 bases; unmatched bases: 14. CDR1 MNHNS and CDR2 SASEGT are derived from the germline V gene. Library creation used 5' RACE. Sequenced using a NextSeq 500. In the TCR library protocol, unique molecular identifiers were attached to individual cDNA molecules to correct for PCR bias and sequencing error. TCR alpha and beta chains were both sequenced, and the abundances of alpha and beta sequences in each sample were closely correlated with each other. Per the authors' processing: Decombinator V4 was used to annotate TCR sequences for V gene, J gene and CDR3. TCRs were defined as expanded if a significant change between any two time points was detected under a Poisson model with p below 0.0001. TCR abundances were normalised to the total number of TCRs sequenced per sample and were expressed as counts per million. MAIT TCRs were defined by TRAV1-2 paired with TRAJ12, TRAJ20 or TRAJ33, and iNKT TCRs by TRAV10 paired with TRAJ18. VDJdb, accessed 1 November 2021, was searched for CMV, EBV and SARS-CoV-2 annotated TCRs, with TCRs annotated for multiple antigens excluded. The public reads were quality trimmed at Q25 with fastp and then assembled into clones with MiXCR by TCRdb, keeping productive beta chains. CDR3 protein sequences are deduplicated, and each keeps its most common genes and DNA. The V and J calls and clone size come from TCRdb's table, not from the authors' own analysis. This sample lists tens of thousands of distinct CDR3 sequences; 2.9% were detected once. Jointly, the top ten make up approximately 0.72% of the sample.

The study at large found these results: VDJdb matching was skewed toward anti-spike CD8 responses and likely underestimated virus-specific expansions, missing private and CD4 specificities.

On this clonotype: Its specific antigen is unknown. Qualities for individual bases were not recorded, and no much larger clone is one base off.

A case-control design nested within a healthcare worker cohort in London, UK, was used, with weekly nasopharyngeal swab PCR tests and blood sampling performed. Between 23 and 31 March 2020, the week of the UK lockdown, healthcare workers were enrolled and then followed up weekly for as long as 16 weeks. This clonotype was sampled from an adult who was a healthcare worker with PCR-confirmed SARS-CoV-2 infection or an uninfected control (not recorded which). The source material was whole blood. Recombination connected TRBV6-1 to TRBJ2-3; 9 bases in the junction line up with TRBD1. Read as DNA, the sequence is TGTGCCAGCAGTCCAAAGGGGACAGGGCCGAAAGCCACAGATACGCAGTATTTT. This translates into CASSPKGTGPKATDTQYF.